What follows describes a single TCR beta chain. Its antigen remains undetermined. Base qualities are not recorded, but no much larger clone differs from it by a single base. This sample is part of a study of T cells after posttransplantation cyclophosphamide (dated by TCRdb to the mid-2010s). A note on the overall study: Using TRB sequencing, the study followed how the T cell repertoire reconstituted after myeloablative bone marrow transplantation in which posttransplantation cyclophosphamide served as GVHD prophylaxis. Antigen receptor sequencing covered samples from some 35 PTCy-treated patients and 16 of their related bone marrow donors. Blood from every one of the 30 or so PTCy patients who had 1-year posttransplant specimens underwent TRB sequencing. In 3 patients, TRB sequencing was also performed on up to roughly 3 more blood samples taken 2 to 5.2 years after transplant, and in 4 patients, pretransplant blood was also TRB-sequenced. Because TRA and TRB clonality correlated tightly in about ten samples, the subsequent TCR analyses were limited to TRB only. Public TRB sequences were checked against a database of over 3,500 sequences associated with responses to pathogens, tumor antigens, self-antigens and alloantigens. Broad study findings and their caveats: Across 45 to 50 patients, TRB clonality was highly associated with recipient CMV seropositivity and CMV reactivation, and PTCy diversity was similar to diversity in CNI/methotrexate controls. The TRB repertoires of T cells infiltrating skin or the GI tract showed only limited overlap with the TRB repertoires found in blood. At 1-2 months, donor-recipient similarity was low but rose over the first year, and the later blood repertoires were often dominated by donor CD8+ memory clones.

On the day of marrow donation, related bone marrow donors gave peripheral blood samples. Peripheral blood and bone marrow mononuclear cells were isolated by Ficoll-Hypaque density centrifugation and cryopreserved. CD4+ and CD8+ T cells, including naive and memory subsets, were sorted by FACS using a FACSAria II. TRB sequencing used genomic DNA with the immunoSEQ assay at survey resolution or the hsTCRB kit. In the original analysis: The immunoSEQ software handled initial read processing, and the LymphoSeq R package was used for repertoire analyses. For each TRB dataset, clonality was calculated as 1 minus normalized Shannon entropy, and the Gini coefficient was computed as well. To infer phenotypes in unsorted samples, TRB sequences from sorted subsets of the recipient or donor were mapped onto the unsorted samples of the same recipient. The clones in this table, taken by TCRdb from immuneACCESS, are in-frame only. Not every clone is retained; where verified, under half of the shortfall comes from an unresolved V gene, and the cause of the rest is unknown. That table gives V, J and clone size, and the DNA gave D and trimming. The sample table holds roughly 18,000 clones, of which 75% to 90% were seen once. The biggest ten clones account for under 10% of the sample.

Counted from cysteine to phenylalanine, this CDR3 has 13 amino acids. Here the CDR3 DNA is all that survives: 39 bases in frame from base 1. The junction carries 14 bases between V and J, which are trimmed by 6 bases and 6 bases respectively. From the germline V gene, CDR1 is MNHEY and CDR2 is SVGAGI. Sequencing was performed on memory CD4+ T cells sorted from blood. This chain is built from TRBV6-5 and TRBJ1-1, with no D gene named confidently. This clonotype originated in a man in his thirties or forties in good health and a related stem cell transplant donor. Read as DNA, the sequence is TGTGCCAGCAGGAGTTTACTAGGGCCTGAAGCTTTCTTT. Its protein reads: CASRSLLGPEAFF.